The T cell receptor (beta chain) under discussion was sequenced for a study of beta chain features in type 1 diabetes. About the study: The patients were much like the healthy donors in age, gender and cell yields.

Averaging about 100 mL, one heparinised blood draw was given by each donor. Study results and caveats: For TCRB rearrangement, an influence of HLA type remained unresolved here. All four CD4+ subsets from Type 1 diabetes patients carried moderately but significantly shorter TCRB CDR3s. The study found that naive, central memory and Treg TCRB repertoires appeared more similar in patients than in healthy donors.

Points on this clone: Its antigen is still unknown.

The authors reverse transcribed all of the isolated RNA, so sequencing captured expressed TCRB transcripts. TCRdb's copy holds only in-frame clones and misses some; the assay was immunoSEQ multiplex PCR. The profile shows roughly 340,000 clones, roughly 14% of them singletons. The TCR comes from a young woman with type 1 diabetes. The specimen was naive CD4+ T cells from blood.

The CDR3 region has the DNA TGTGCCACCCAAGGGAGCCTTAGCACAGATACGCAGTATTTT. Its translation is CATQGSLSTDTQYF. This sequence joins TRBV25-1 and TRBJ2-3; tentatively, D is TRBD2 (5 bases). The CDR3 is 14 residues long. Germline CDR1 is MGHDK and CDR2 is SYGVNS. V was trimmed by 10 bases and J by 0 bases, leaving 14 bases between them.